This T cell receptor (beta chain) was identified during a study of beta chain features in type 1 diabetes (dated by TCRdb to about 2018). Regarding the complete study: Mean age, gender distribution, total cell number and subset yield did not differ between patients and healthy donors. The study compared TCRB repertoires of sorted circulating CD4+ T cell subsets between recently diagnosed type 1 diabetes patients and matched healthy donors. Across all samples, roughly 110,000,000 sorted cells were examined, and cell number per subset correlated strongly with RNA yield. Naive and central memory subsets were obtained from all 30 or so donors, but regulatory and stem cell-like memory subsets were isolated from only 8 patients and roughly eight healthy donors.

The research as a whole found: The naive, central memory and regulatory TCRB repertoires appeared to resemble one another more closely among patients than among healthy donors. A moderate but significant shortening of TCRB CDR3 length was observed in type 1 diabetes patients in all four CD4+ subsets. Shorter templates might have been favored by PCR, but patient and control samples were amplified and corrected together, so both groups would have been affected equally by any skew. Because small numbers of individuals were included in the HLA sub-analyses, any influence of HLA type on TCRB rearrangement was left unresolved. Because cDNA rather than genomic DNA was sequenced, highly expressing activated cells could have been over-represented, although no difference in activation and CD3 levels was found between groups. Patients with type 1 diabetes made fewer insertions and deleted more nucleotides at VDJ recombination sites, implying thymic rearrangement abnormalities.

At the junction V is shortened by 0 bases and J by 2 bases, with 12 bases in between. There are 17 amino acids in the CDR3, from cysteine to phenylalanine inclusive. Kept here is only the CDR3 DNA, which spans 51 bases and is read in frame from base 1. From the germline V gene, CDR1 is SGHRS and CDR2 is YFSETQ. The High Capacity cDNA Reverse Transcription Kit was used to reverse transcribe all of the isolated RNA, meaning that expressed TCRB transcripts were what got sequenced. Deep immunoSEQ sequencing was performed on naive, central memory and regulatory T cell samples, with an average of roughly 3.6 million total reads per sample. After sorted cells were lysed in RLT buffer, RNA was extracted with DNase-treated RNeasy Micro or Mini kits, with the choice depending on cell number. Each cell subset was processed on its own to prevent cross-contamination, while patient and healthy donor samples were processed together. Using the immunoSEQ multiplex PCR, TCRB sequences were amplified from cDNA into 87-bp fragments spanning the CDR3 region. Sequencing of the amplicons was done on the Illumina HiSeq platform. The authors processed their data as follows. PCR bias was corrected computationally using synthetic template baselines, and reads within Hamming distance 2 were collapsed, with unmergeable singletons discarded. By aligning reads against IMGT, V, D and J genes, CDR3 length, and insertions or deletions at six rearrangement sites were assigned. Within each subset, clonotype counts were normalized to the number of sorted cells before true diversity and Gini coefficients were calculated with the tcR R package. The overlap coefficient, calculated on TCRB nucleotide sequences, was used to quantify repertoire sharing. Out-of-frame TCRB sequences from naive cells were analyzed as a proxy for the pre-selection repertoire. The source is immuneACCESS, and TCRdb retained only in-frame sequences with V and J called. Part of the clones is not carried over; for the studies checked, unresolved V genes explain less than half of this, and the remainder is unexplained. The DNA gave D and trimming, while V, J and clone size come from that table. The sample contains hundreds of thousands of clones, roughly 12% of them found a single time. Approximately 0.011% of the sample is in the top ten clones.

In the case of this clone: Its recognized antigen is unknown. No qualities accompany the bases; no much larger clone lies one base away.

Each donor gave one peripheral blood draw, roughly 0.12 L on average, collected into heparinised tubes. A BD FACSAria II and a panel including CD45RO, CCR7, CD25, CD127, CD95 and CD27 were used to sort naive, central memory, regulatory and stem cell-like memory CD4+ T cells. Every sorted population had a purity above 98%. Right away, PBMCs were isolated by Lymphoprep density gradient centrifugation and were stained directly, with no culture step. Samples were stained and sorted in pairs, with one healthy donor and one patient per experiment, so that batch effects were minimized. The rearrangement combines TRBV5-1 with TRBJ2-6; TRBD1 is perhaps the D gene, given 5 matching bases. The sample was naive CD4+ T cells from blood. The cell subset or site label corresponds to: true naive CD4+ T cells. This clonotype was obtained from a woman between 18 and 30 years old with type 1 diabetes. The CDR3 sequence is CASSLDLGRAGANVLTF. In nucleotides, the sequence is TGCGCCAGCAGCTTGGATTTGGGGCGCGCTGGGGCCAACGTCCTGACTTTC.